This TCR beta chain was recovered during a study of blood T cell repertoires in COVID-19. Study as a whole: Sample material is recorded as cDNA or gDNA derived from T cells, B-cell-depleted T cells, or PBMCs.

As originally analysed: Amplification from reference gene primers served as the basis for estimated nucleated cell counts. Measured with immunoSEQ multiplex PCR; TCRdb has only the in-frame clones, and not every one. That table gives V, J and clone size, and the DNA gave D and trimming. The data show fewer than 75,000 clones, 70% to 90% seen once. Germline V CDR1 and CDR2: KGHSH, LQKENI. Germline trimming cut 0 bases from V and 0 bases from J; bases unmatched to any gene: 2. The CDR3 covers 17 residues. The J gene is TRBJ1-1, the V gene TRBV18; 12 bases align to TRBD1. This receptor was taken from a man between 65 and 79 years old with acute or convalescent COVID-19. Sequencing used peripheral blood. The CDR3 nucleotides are TGTGCCAGCTCACCACCCGGGACAGGGGGCCTGAACACTGAAGCTTTCTTT. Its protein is CASSPPGTGGLNTEAFF.